This TCR beta chain is from a study of vaccination and CD4 T cells after COVID-19. Study information: Overlapping spike peptides of SARS-CoV-2, HCoV-NL63, HCoV-OC43 and HCoV-229E were used, and cells were stimulated with them.

Study results and caveats: Only after vaccination were a median roughly 90% of convalescents' reactive clones seen. The median SARS-CoV-2-reactive clonotype number increased from roughly 19 to 38, without statistical significance.

Once obtained from cultured CD4+ T cells, the DNA was sequenced using the Oncomine TCR Beta short-read assay. One entry per CDR3 protein results from TCRdb running MiXCR on the PCR reads. Counted here are approximately 6,000 distinct CDR3 sequences, roughly 40% occurring once; the ten biggest clones make up around 48%. Concerning this clonotype itself: Its antigen is undetermined.

This CDR3 region has 13 residues. CDR1 and CDR2 (germline): MNHEY, SMNVEV (reference sequence). J was trimmed by 3 bases and V by 8 bases; bases with no gene match: 3. Noted treatment: approximately 10-day PBMC culture with coronavirus spike peptide pools or control peptides (ViraFEST assay). During the years 2011-2018, before the COVID-19 pandemic, the unexposed donor's CD4+ T cells were collected. V and J are TRBV27 and TRBJ1-1, with 10 bases matching TRBD1. Sequencing was done on a sample of CD4+ T cells from blood, cultured in vitro. The sequence came from a human donor in good health. CDR3 DNA: TGTGCCAGCGGACAGGGGGGGCACACTGAAGCTTTCTTT. Protein product: CASGQGGHTEAFF.